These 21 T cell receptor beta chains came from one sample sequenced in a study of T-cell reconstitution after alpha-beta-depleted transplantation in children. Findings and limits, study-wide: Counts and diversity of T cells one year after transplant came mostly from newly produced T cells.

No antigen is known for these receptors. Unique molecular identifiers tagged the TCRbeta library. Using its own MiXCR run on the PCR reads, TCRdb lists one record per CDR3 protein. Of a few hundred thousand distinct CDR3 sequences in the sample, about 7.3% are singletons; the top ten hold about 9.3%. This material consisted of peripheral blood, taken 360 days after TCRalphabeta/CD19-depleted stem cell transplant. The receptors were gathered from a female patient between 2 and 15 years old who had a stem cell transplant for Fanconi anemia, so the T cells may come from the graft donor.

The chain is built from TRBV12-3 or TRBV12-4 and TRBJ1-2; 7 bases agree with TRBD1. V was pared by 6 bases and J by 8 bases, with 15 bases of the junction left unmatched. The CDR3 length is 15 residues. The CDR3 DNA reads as TGTGCCAGCAGAGAAACAGGGGTCGCACTGGGGGGCTACACCTTC. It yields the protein CASRETGVALGGYTF.

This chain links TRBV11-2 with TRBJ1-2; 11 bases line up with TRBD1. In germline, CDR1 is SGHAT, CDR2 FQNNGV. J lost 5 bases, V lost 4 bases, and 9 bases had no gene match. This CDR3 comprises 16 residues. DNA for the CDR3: TGTGCCAGCAGCTCCCTACTCGGACAGGGGGCATATGGCTACACCTTC. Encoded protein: CASSSLLGQGAYGYTF.

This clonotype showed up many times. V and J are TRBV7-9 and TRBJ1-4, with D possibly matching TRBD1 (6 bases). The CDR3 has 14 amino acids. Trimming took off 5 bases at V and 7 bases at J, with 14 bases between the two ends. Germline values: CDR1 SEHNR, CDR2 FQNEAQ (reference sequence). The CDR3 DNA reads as TGTGCCAGCAGCCCCCGGGGGCGGAGTGAAAAACTGTTTTTT. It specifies CASSPRGRSEKLFF.

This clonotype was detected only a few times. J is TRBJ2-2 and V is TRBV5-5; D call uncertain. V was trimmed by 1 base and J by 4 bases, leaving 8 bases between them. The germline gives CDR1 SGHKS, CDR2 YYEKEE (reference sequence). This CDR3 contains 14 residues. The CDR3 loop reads CASSLSPSTGELFF. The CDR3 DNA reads TGTGCCAGCAGCTTGTCTCCGAGCACCGGGGAGCTGTTTTTT.

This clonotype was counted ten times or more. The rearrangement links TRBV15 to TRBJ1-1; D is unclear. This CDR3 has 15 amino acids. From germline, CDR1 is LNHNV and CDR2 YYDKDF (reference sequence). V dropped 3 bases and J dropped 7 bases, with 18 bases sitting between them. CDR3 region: CATSSWFGGNNEAFF. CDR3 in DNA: TGTGCCACCAGCAGCTGGTTCGGCGGGAATAATGAAGCTTTCTTT.

The CDR3 DNA sequence: TGTGCCAGCAGCTTAGGCCGGGGGCCCTCCGGGGGGAATGAGCAGTTCTTC. Its translation: CASSLGRGPSGGNEQFF. The V and J genes are TRBV11-2 and TRBJ2-1, with D maybe TRBD2 (7 bases). This CDR3 is 17 amino acids long. CDR1 is SGHAT, CDR2 FQNNGV, per germline. The V end lost 1 base, the J end lost 7 bases, and 20 bases lay between the germline ends.

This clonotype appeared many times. CDR3 in amino acids: CASSLERQGGVEQFF. CDR3 bases: TGTGCCAGCAGTTTAGAAAGACAGGGGGGAGTTGAGCAGTTCTTC. This chain uses TRBV28 with TRBJ2-1, with 9 bases lining up with TRBD1. The germline V gene has CDR1 MDHEN and CDR2 SYDVKM. V trimming: 2 bases; J trimming: 9 bases; junction bases outside the gene matches: 8. The CDR3 consists of 15 residues.

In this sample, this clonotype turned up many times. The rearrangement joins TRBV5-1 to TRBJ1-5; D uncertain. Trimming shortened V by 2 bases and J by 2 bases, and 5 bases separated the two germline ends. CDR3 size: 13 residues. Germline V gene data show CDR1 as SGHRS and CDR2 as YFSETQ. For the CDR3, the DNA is TGCGCCAGCAGCTTCGGGGGCAATCAGCCCCAGCATTTT. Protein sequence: CASSFGGNQPQHF.

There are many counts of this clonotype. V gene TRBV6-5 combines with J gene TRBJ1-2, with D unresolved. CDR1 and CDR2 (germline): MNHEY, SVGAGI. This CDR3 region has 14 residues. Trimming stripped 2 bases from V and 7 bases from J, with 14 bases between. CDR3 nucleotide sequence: TGTGCCAGCAGTTACAGCGGGTCCCCTCTTGGCTACACCTTC. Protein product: CASSYSGSPLGYTF.

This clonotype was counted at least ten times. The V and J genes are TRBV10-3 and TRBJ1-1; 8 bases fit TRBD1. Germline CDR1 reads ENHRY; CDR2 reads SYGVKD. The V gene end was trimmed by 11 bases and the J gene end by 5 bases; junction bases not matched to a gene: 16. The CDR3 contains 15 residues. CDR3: CAASRVQTGVTEAFF. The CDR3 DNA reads TGTGCCGCATCTCGCGTCCAGACAGGGGTGACTGAAGCTTTCTTT.

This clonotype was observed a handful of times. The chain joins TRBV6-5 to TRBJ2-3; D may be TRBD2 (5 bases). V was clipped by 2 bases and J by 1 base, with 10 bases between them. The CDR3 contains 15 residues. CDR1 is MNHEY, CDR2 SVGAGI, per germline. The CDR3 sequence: CASSYGGTGTDTQYF. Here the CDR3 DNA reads TGTGCCAGCAGTTACGGAGGCACCGGCACAGATACGCAGTATTTT.

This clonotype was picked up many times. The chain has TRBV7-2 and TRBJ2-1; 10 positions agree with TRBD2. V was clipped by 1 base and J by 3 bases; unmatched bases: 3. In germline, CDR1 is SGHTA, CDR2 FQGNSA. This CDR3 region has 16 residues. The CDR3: CASSLVAGGSYNEQFF. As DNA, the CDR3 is TGTGCCAGCAGCTTAGTAGCGGGGGGTAGCTACAATGAGCAGTTCTTC.

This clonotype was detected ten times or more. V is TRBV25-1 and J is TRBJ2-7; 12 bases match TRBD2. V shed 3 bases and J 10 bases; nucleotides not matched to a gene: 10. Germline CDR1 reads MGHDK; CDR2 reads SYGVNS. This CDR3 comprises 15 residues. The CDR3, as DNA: TGTGCCAGCAGTGACCCAACTAGCGGGGGGATTCGACAGTACTTC. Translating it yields CASSDPTSGGIRQYF.

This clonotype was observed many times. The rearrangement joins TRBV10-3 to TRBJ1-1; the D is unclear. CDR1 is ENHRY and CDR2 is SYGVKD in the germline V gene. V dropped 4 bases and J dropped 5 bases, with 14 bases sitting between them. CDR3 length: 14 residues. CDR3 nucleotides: TGTGCCATCAGTGGGAATCAAGTCTCGACTGAAGCTTTCTTT. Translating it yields CAISGNQVSTEAFF.

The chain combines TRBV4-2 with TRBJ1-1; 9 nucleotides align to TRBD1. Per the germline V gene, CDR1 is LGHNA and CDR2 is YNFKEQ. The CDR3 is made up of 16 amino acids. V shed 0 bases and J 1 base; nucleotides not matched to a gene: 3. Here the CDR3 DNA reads TGTGCCAGCAGCCAAGAACAGGGGGCGAGGAACACTGAAGCTTTCTTT. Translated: CASSQEQGARNTEAFF.

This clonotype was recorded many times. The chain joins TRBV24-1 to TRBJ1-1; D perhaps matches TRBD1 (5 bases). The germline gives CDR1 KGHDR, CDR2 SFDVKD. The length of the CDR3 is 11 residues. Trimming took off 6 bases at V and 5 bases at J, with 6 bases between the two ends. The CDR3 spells CATSRGTEAFF. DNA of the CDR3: TGTGCCACCAGTCGGGGGACTGAAGCTTTCTTT.

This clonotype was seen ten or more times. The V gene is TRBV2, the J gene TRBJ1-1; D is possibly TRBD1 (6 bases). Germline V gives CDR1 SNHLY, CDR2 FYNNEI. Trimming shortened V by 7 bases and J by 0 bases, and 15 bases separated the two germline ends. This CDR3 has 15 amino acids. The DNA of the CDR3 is TGTGCCAGCACCGCCGGGAACAGGGTGAACACTGAAGCTTTCTTT. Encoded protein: CASTAGNRVNTEAFF.

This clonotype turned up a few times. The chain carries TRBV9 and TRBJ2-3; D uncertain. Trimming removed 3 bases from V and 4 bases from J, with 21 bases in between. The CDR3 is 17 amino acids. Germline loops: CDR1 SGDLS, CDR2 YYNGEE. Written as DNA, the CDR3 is TGTGCCAGCAGCGCCAACCCAGTGTCGAGGTCGGCAGATACGCAGTATTTT. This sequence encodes CASSANPVSRSADTQYF.

CDR3 DNA sequence: TGTGCCTGTATAGAACAGGTCTGGGGCTCCTACGAGCAGTACTTC. Protein sequence: CACIEQVWGSYEQYF. The chain links TRBV30 to TRBJ2-7, with D maybe TRBD1 (5 bases). Trimming removed 6 bases from V and 0 bases from J, with 18 bases in between. Germline V CDR1 and CDR2: GTSNPN, SVGIG (reference sequence). The CDR3 covers 15 residues.

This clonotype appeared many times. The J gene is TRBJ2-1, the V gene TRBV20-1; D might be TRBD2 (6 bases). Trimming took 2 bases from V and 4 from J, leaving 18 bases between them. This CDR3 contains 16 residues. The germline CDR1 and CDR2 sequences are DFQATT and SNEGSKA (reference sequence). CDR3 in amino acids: CSARLPRGALYNEQFF. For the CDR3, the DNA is TGCAGTGCTAGACTCCCGCGGGGAGCCCTTTACAATGAGCAGTTCTTC.

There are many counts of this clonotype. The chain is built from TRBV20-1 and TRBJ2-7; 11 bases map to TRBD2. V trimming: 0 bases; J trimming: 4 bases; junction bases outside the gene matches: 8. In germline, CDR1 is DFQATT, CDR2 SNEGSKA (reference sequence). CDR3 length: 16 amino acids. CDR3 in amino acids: CSARDFVLAGAYEQYF. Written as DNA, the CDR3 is TGCAGTGCTAGAGATTTCGTACTAGCGGGAGCGTACGAGCAGTACTTC.